The T cell receptor beta chain described here comes from a study of T cell responses to AZD1222 COVID-19 vaccine. The CDR3 runs to 15 residues. After removal of 1 base from V and 0 bases from J, the junction contained 3 bases not matched to a gene. Per germline, CDR1 SGHRS and CDR2 YFSETQ. Using immunoSEQ multiplex PCR, the repertoire was profiled, and TCRdb retains in-frame clones only, with some absent. The sample lists 90,000 to 130,000 clones; 80% to 95% were seen once. Study observations and caveats: Only five or six people who got AZD1222 tested seropositive at baseline.

Concerning this clone itself: What it recognizes is unknown.

This material consisted of peripheral blood, taken on day 0 of AZD1222 vaccination. This chain links TRBV5-1 with TRBJ2-7, with 8 bases fitting TRBD2. The clonotype originates from an adult in good health. DNA for the CDR3: TGCGCCAGCAGCTTGTCGGCGGGGGGCTCCTACGAGCAGTACTTC. Translated: CASSLSAGGSYEQYF. Based on the CDR3 plus reference TRBV5-1 and TRBJ2-7, the full variable domain is KAGVTQTPRYLIKTRGQQVTLSCSPISGHRSVSWYQQTPGQGLQFLFEYFSETQRNKGNFPGRFSGRQFSNSRSEMNVSTLELGDSALYLCASSLSAGGSYEQYFGPGTRLTVT.